Listed here is a single T cell receptor beta chain. Study members were between roughly 18 and 89 years old and lived in some 22 US regions. The assay was immunoSEQ multiplex PCR, and TCRdb's table has in-frame clones only and misses some. The data hold about 440,000 clones, with roughly 85% observed a single time. These data are taken from a study of blood T cell repertoires in COVID-19. Overall study context: Sample material is recorded as cDNA or gDNA derived from T cells, B-cell-depleted T cells, or PBMCs.

The CDR3 loop spans 14 amino acids. V lost 0 bases and J 0 bases, leaving 6 bases between the germline ends. Germline V gene lookup returns CDR1 SGHVS and CDR2 FQNEAQ. This chain connects TRBV7-8 to TRBJ2-7; no firm D call. The receptor was isolated from a woman aged 18-29 years with acute COVID-19. Material for sequencing was PBMCs or T cells enriched from blood (not recorded which). The CDR3 DNA is TGTGCCAGCAGCTTAGCAGCGAGCTCCTACGAGCAGTACTTC. It translates to CASSLAASSYEQYF.